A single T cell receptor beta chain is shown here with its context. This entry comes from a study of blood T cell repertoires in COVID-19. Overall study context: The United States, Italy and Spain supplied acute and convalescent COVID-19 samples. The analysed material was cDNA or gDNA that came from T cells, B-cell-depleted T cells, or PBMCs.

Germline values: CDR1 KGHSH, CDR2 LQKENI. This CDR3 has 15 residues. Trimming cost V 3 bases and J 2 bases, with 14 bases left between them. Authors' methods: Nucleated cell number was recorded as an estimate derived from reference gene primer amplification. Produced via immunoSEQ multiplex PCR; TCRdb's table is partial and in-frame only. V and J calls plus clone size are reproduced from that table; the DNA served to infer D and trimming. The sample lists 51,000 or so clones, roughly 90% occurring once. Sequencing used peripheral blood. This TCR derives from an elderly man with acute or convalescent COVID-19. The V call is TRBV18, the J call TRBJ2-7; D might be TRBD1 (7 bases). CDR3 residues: CASSPAGQLAYEQYF. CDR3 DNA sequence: TGTGCCAGCTCACCGGCGGGACAGCTAGCCTACGAGCAGTACTTC.